This T cell receptor beta chain emerged from a study of cytotoxic CD8 clonotypes in ibrutinib-treated CLL. TCRdb keeps only in-frame clones here, not all; method: immunoSEQ multiplex PCR. This sample has around 19,000 clones; roughly 60% occur once, and the top ten carry roughly 27%. This CDR3 region has 15 residues. V lost 1 base and J lost 4, with 10 bases in between. Germline CDR1 MNHNS, CDR2 SASEGT. The gene calls are TRBV6-1 and TRBJ2-2, with D hard to call. The TCR was taken from a human donor with chronic lymphocytic leukemia. The sequenced sample was PBMCs, obtained after 12 months of ibrutinib treatment. The CDR3 DNA reads TGTGCCAGCAGTGAAGGCCAACAACTCACCGGGGAGCTGTTTTTT. It is translated as CASSEGQQLTGELFF.